This TCR beta chain is from a study of regulatory T cells in long-lasting Graves disease. Notes on the study in general: Graves' patients with persistent disease showed TCR diversity lower than patients newly diagnosed. The small sample size may have reduced accuracy. When disease was persistent, TRBV28, TRBJ1-2 and TRBJ2-5 were the favored segments.

This clonotype was counted at least ten times. The antigen is undetermined. The CDR3 runs to 13 residues. Trimming stripped 7 bases from V and 4 bases from J, with 13 bases between. CDR1 is SNHLY, CDR2 FYNNEI, per germline. Regarding time point: persistent/refractory GD, antithyroid drugs over 5 years with positive TRAb. The TCR library was made from RNA extracted from PBMCs. iRepertoire HTBI primers and Arm-PCR of CDR3 regions built TCR beta libraries. TCRdb fed the multiplex PCR reads into MiXCR, producing one record per CDR3 protein. This sample has hundreds of thousands of distinct CDR3 sequences, with around 20% found just once.

The chain has TRBV2 and TRBJ1-1; unclear D gene. The source is a female donor with Graves disease. Sequencing used peripheral blood mononuclear cells (PBMCs), obtained when the disease was refractory, from a patient treated with antithyroid drugs. CDR3 nucleotides: TGTGCCAGCATTTCAAGATGGGGCACTGAAGCTTTCTTT. Encoded protein: CASISRWGTEAFF.